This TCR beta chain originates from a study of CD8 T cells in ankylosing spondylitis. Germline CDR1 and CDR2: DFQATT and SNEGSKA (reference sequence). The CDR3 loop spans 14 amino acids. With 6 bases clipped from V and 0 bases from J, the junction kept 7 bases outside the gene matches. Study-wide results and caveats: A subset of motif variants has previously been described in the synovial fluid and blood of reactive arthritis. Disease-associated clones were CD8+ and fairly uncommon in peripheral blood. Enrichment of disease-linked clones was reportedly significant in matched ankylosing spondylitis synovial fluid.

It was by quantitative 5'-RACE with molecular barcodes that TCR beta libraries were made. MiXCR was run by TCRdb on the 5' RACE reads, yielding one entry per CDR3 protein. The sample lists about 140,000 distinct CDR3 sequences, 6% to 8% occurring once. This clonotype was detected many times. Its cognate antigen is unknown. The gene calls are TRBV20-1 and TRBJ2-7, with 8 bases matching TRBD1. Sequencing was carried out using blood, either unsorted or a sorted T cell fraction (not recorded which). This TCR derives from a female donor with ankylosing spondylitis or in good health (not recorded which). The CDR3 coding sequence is TGCAGTGCCGAGACAGGGGACCTCTCCTACGAGCAGTACTTC. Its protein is CSAETGDLSYEQYF.